This is a list of T cell receptor beta chains from one sample in a study of OX40 agonist ivuxolimab in advanced cancers. Using immunoSEQ multiplex PCR, the repertoire was profiled, and TCRdb retains in-frame clones only, with some absent. The sample gives some 66,000 clones, more than 60% of which show up once; about 1.6% is in the top ten. The source was CD4+ or CD8+ T cells sorted from blood, collected in a trial of the OX40 agonist ivuxolimab. These receptors all come from an adult with an advanced solid tumor such as melanoma, head and neck, liver or kidney cancer. CDR3s include the opening cysteine and the closing phenylalanine or tryptophan. The D gene is left open where the match is weak. Size is omitted from some rows. Given values are once, few, many or a class for expanded clones.

size: -; J: TRBJ2-7; D: -; V: TRBV21-1; DNA: TGTGCCAGCAGCAAATTCGGCCTCTCGGTCGAGCAGTACTTC; CDR3: CASSKFGLSVEQYF
size: few; J: TRBJ2-7; D: -; V: TRBV30; DNA: TGTGCCTGGAGTGCGTCTAGTCCTTACGAGCAGTACTTC; CDR3: CAWSASSPYEQYF
size: -; J: TRBJ1-1; D: TRBD1; V: TRBV19; DNA: TGTGCCAGTAGCTTACAGGGGGACACTGAAGCTTTCTTT; CDR3: CASSLQGDTEAFF
size: few; J: TRBJ1-2; D: TRBD1; V: TRBV30; DNA: TGTGCCTGGAGTAGTGCAGGGGGACTTGGCTACACCTTC; CDR3: CAWSSAGGLGYTF
size: -; J: TRBJ1-6; D: -; V: TRBV19; DNA: TGTGCCAGTAGTATGATGGGGGGGGATTCACCCCTCCACTTT; CDR3: CASSMMGGDSPLHF
size: few; J: TRBJ1-5; D: -; V: TRBV19; DNA: TGTGCCAGTAGTTCCCAGAAAAATCAGCCCCAGCATTTT; CDR3: CASSSQKNQPQHF
size: -; J: TRBJ1-1; D: -; V: TRBV5-1; DNA: TGCGCCAGCAGCTTGAGTGAGAACACTGAAGCTTTCTTT; CDR3: CASSLSENTEAFF
size: -; J: TRBJ2-7; D: TRBD1; V: TRBV19; DNA: TGTGCCAGTAGTGCACAGGGGTCCCTCTACGAGCAGTACTTC; CDR3: CASSAQGSLYEQYF
size: -; J: TRBJ2-1; D: -; V: TRBV9; DNA: TGTGCCAGCTCCTACGGGGCACTAGAGCAGTTCTTC; CDR3: CASSYGALEQFF
size: -; J: TRBJ1-4; D: TRBD1; V: TRBV5-1; DNA: TGCGCCAGTGCGGTGGGACAGGGAGCGGCTAATGAAAAACTGTTTTTT; CDR3: CASAVGQGAANEKLFF
size: -; J: TRBJ2-7; D: -; V: TRBV6-6; DNA: TGTGCCAGCACCCTAGGGGCGTCCTACGAGCAGTACTTC; CDR3: CASTLGASYEQYF
size: -; J: TRBJ2-3; D: -; V: TRBV18; DNA: TGTGCCAGCTCACGATCCGCATCACATACGCAGTATTTT; CDR3: CASSRSASHTQYF
size: -; J: TRBJ1-3; D: -; V: TRBV30; DNA: TGTGCCTGGAGTGTTGGGAGCTCTGGAAACACCATATATTTT; CDR3: CAWSVGSSGNTIYF
size: -; J: TRBJ1-6; D: TRBD1; V: TRBV30; DNA: TGTGCCTGGAGTGCCCGGACAGGGGGCGTAGGTTCACCCCTCCACTTT; CDR3: CAWSARTGGVGSPLHF
size: -; J: TRBJ1-2; D: -; V: TRBV28; DNA: TGTGCCAGCAAAGGGAGGGAAGGAAACTATGGCTACACCTTC; CDR3: CASKGREGNYGYTF
size: -; J: TRBJ1-6; D: -; V: TRBV30; DNA: TGTGCCTGGAGTCCCAATACAGATTCTCCCCTCCACTTT; CDR3: CAWSPNTDSPLHF
size: -; J: TRBJ2-5; D: -; V: TRBV9; DNA: TGTGCCAGCAGCGTATCGCAGGGGAACCAAGAGACCCAGTACTTC; CDR3: CASSVSQGNQETQYF
size: -; J: TRBJ2-7; D: -; V: TRBV7-9; DNA: TGTGCCAGCAGCTTAGGTGCAGGGAGGATCGAGCAGTACTTC; CDR3: CASSLGAGRIEQYF
size: -; J: TRBJ2-3; D: -; V: TRBV4-1; DNA: TGCGCCAGCAGCCGAGATACGAACCGGGGGCCAGACAAACCTAGCACAGATACGCAGTATTTT; CDR3: CASSRDTNRGPDKPSTDTQYF
size: -; J: TRBJ2-3; D: TRBD2; V: TRBV5-1; DNA: TGCGCCAGCAGCTTGAGCCTGGGAGCGGGGGGTTATAATACGCAGTATTTT; CDR3: CASSLSLGAGGYNTQYF
size: once; J: TRBJ2-7; D: TRBD1; V: TRBV30; DNA: TGTGCCTGGAGTACAGGGGCCCACGAGCAGTACTTC; CDR3: CAWSTGAHEQYF
size: -; J: TRBJ1-3; D: -; V: TRBV5-4; DNA: TGTGCCAGCAGCTTGTTCGGGGCCGGAAACACCATATATTTT; CDR3: CASSLFGAGNTIYF
size: many; J: TRBJ2-2; D: -; V: TRBV5-1; DNA: TGCGCCAGCAGTTCCCGGGAAGGCGGGACAAGGACCGGGGAGCTGTTTTTT; CDR3: CASSSREGGTRTGELFF
size: -; J: TRBJ2-5; D: -; V: TRBV11-2; DNA: TGTGCCAGCAGCATGACGGTACAAGAGACCCAGTACTTC; CDR3: CASSMTVQETQYF
size: -; J: TRBJ2-3; D: -; V: TRBV21-1; DNA: TGTGCCAGCACCGGGACTAGCGGGGGGGCCGCGCAGTATTTT; CDR3: CASTGTSGGAAQYF
size: -; J: TRBJ2-7; D: -; V: TRBV5-5; DNA: TGTGCCAGCAGCTCCTCTGCCTACGAGCAGTACTTC; CDR3: CASSSSAYEQYF
size: -; J: TRBJ1-5; D: -; V: TRBV19; DNA: TGTGCCAGTAAGGGTCTAGGTGGAATTCAGCCCCAGCATTTT; CDR3: CASKGLGGIQPQHF
size: -; J: TRBJ1-4; D: TRBD1; V: TRBV9; DNA: TGTGCCAGCAGCGTTGGGACAGGGGTTGCAACTAATGAAAAACTGTTTTTT; CDR3: CASSVGTGVATNEKLFF
size: -; J: TRBJ2-5; D: -; V: TRBV19; DNA: TGTGCCAGTGGGGGGACTGCCAACCAAGAGACCCAGTACTTC; CDR3: CASGGTANQETQYF
size: -; J: TRBJ2-1; D: TRBD1; V: TRBV5-1; DNA: TGCGCCAGCAGCTTTCAGGGGGCTGGTAATGAGCAGTTCTTC; CDR3: CASSFQGAGNEQFF
size: -; J: TRBJ2-7; D: -; V: TRBV6-5; DNA: TGTGCCAGCACCAACCCCCAAGCCTACGAGCAGTACTTC; CDR3: CASTNPQAYEQYF